These T cell receptor beta chains were read from a single sample in a study of T cells in Graves' hyperthyroidism and ophthalmopathy. TCRdb re-called the multiplex PCR reads with MiXCR, one entry per CDR3 protein. The sample carries hundreds of thousands of distinct CDR3 sequences, roughly 50% recorded once. The sequencing sample was made of peripheral blood or thyroid tissue (not recorded which). Receptors were obtained from a woman between 18 and 29 years old with Graves' hyperthyroidism. The CDR3 runs from the conserved cysteine through the conserved F or W. The order of the fields is V gene, clone size, J gene, D gene, CDR3 DNA, CDR3 protein. The D gene is left open where the match is weak. Clone size is not always given. Where it is, it says once, few, many or a class for expanded clones.

>TRBV2|few|TRBJ2-7|NA
TGTGCCAGCAGAGAATGGGGGTCTCGATACGAGCAGTACTTC
CASREWGSRYEQYF
>TRBV3-1|NA|TRBJ2-7|NA
TGTGCCAGCAGCCGCTGGAGCTCCTACGAGCAGTACTTC
CASSRWSSYEQYF
>TRBV7-8|many|TRBJ2-7|TRBD2
TGTGCCAGCAGCGCGCGGGACTATTCCTACGAGCAGTACTTC
CASSARDYSYEQYF
>TRBV20-1|NA|TRBJ1-5|NA
TGCAGTGCTAGTAAGGCTCATCCTTATAGCAATCAGCCCCAGCATTTT
CSASKAHPYSNQPQHF
>TRBV25-1|few|TRBJ2-7|TRBD1
TGTGCCAGCAGTTCGGGACAGGGGACCCACGAGCAGTACTTC
CASSSGQGTHEQYF
>TRBV2|NA|TRBJ1-4|NA
TGTGCCAGCAGTCGACTGGGACTTTATCTTTTT
CASSRLGLYLF
>TRBV12-5|few|TRBJ1-5|NA
TGTGCTAGTGGTTTGGGTCAGCCCCAGCATTTT
CASGLGQPQHF
>TRBV7-2|NA|TRBJ1-2|NA
TGTGCCAGCAGCTCGGGGGCAGCCAGTGGCTACACCTTC
CASSSGAASGYTF
>TRBV20-1|NA|TRBJ2-7|NA
TGCAGTGCTAGAGAGCGGAACTTCTACGAGCAGTACTTC
CSARERNFYEQYF
>TRBV29-1|NA|TRBJ2-7|NA
TGCAGCGTTGTAGGCTTTTTTGGTGTCTTAACCTACGAGCAGTACTTC
CSVVGFFGVLTYEQYF
>TRBV6-1|NA|TRBJ1-2|TRBD1
TGTGCCAGCAGCGGGGGACAGGGCTACGGCTACACCTTC
CASSGGQGYGYTF
>TRBV20-1|few|TRBJ2-7|NA
TGCAGTGCTAGACGGTGGCGCCCAGGGGCCTACGAGCAGTACTTC
CSARRWRPGAYEQYF
>TRBV25-1|NA|TRBJ1-5|TRBD1
TGTGCCAGCAGCCAAGATGGACAGGGCAATCAGCCCCAGCATTTT
CASSQDGQGNQPQHF
>TRBV2|once|TRBJ1-6|NA
TGTGCCAGCAGCTATGGGGGGACGTATTCACCCCTCCACTTT
CASSYGGTYSPLHF
>TRBV25-1|NA|TRBJ1-2|TRBD1
TGTGCCAGCAGTGACCAGACAGGGAGTGGCGGCTACACCTTC
CASSDQTGSGGYTF
>TRBV4-3|NA|TRBJ2-7|TRBD1
TGCGCCAGCAGCCACGGGACAGGCGAGTACGAGCAGTACTTC
CASSHGTGEYEQYF
>TRBV20-1|NA|TRBJ2-2|TRBD2
TGCAGTGCTAGGGGACTAGCGGACACCGGGGAGCTGTTTTTT
CSARGLADTGELFF
>TRBV7-3|NA|TRBJ2-3|NA
TGTGCCAGCAGCTTAGGCGGGAAAGATACGCAGTATTTT
CASSLGGKDTQYF